These T cell receptor beta chains were read from a single sample in a study of T cell repertoires in cytomegalovirus infection. No antigens are known for them. Via MiXCR, TCRdb re-called the reads, giving one row per CDR3 protein. The data show 60,000 to 85,000 distinct CDR3 sequences, approximately 24% seen once. Sequenced input: PBMCs, sequenced either directly or after in vitro stimulation (not recorded which). These receptors came from a human donor in good health (CMV status not recorded). Some clones in this sample may be carry-over from other donors' samples. Both conserved end residues are part of each CDR3. Each record gives: clone size, V gene, J gene, D gene, CDR3 DNA, CDR3 protein. A D gene is named only where the DNA matches it firmly. Clone size is shown for a subset of rows, as once, few, many or a class of expanded clone.

abundance: few
v_gene: TRBV12-3/TRBV12-4
j_gene: TRBJ1-1
d_gene: NA
CDR3nt: TGTGCCAGCAGTCCCACCACAGGGAACACTGAAGCTTTCTTT
CDR3aa: CASSPTTGNTEAFF

abundance: NA
v_gene: TRBV5-1
j_gene: TRBJ2-7
d_gene: TRBD2
CDR3nt: TGCGCCAGCAGCTTAACTAGCGGGAGGGACTACGAGCAGTACTTC
CDR3aa: CASSLTSGRDYEQYF

abundance: NA
v_gene: TRBV3-1
j_gene: TRBJ1-2
d_gene: NA
CDR3nt: TGTGCCAGCAGCCTACAGAGTAACTATGGCTACACCTTC
CDR3aa: CASSLQSNYGYTF

abundance: NA
v_gene: TRBV12-3/TRBV12-4
j_gene: TRBJ2-7
d_gene: TRBD1
CDR3nt: TGTGCCAGCAGCCAAAGACAGGGCCAGTTCGAGCAGTACTTC
CDR3aa: CASSQRQGQFEQYF

abundance: NA
v_gene: TRBV7-9
j_gene: TRBJ1-2
d_gene: NA
CDR3nt: TGTGCCAGCAGCCCCGGACGGGTCACTGGCTACACCTTC
CDR3aa: CASSPGRVTGYTF

abundance: NA
v_gene: TRBV6-6
j_gene: TRBJ1-5
d_gene: TRBD1
CDR3nt: TGTGCCAGCAGTGACAGGGTTCAGCCCCAGCATTTT
CDR3aa: CASSDRVQPQHF

abundance: NA
v_gene: TRBV28
j_gene: TRBJ2-1
d_gene: NA
CDR3nt: TGTGCCAGCAGTAACCCAGGGGGGCTCAATGAGCAGTTCTTC
CDR3aa: CASSNPGGLNEQFF

abundance: few
v_gene: TRBV25-1
j_gene: TRBJ2-5
d_gene: NA
CDR3nt: TGTGCCACCGCGAATTGGGGGGAGACCCAGTACTTC
CDR3aa: CATANWGETQYF

abundance: few
v_gene: TRBV27
j_gene: TRBJ2-1
d_gene: NA
CDR3nt: TGTGCCAGCGGCCCCCAGGGTAATGAGCAGTTCTTC
CDR3aa: CASGPQGNEQFF

abundance: NA
v_gene: TRBV6-5
j_gene: TRBJ2-7
d_gene: TRBD2
CDR3nt: TGTGCCAGCAGTAAACTAGCGGGCGACTACGAGCAGTACTTC
CDR3aa: CASSKLAGDYEQYF

abundance: few
v_gene: TRBV6-1
j_gene: TRBJ1-1
d_gene: NA
CDR3nt: TGTGCCAGCACTGTTCAGGGTGGCACTGAAGCTTTCTTT
CDR3aa: CASTVQGGTEAFF

abundance: NA
v_gene: TRBV2
j_gene: TRBJ1-1
d_gene: NA
CDR3nt: TGTGCCAGCAGCGGGGGGCCGAACACTGAAGCTTTCTTT
CDR3aa: CASSGGPNTEAFF

abundance: NA
v_gene: TRBV4-1
j_gene: TRBJ2-2
d_gene: NA
CDR3nt: TGCGCCAGCAGCCCGTACACCGGGGAGCTGTTTTTT
CDR3aa: CASSPYTGELFF

abundance: NA
v_gene: TRBV7-8
j_gene: TRBJ2-1
d_gene: NA
CDR3nt: TGTGCCAGCAGCTCAAACTACGGTGAGCAGTTCTTC
CDR3aa: CASSSNYGEQFF

abundance: many
v_gene: TRBV7-2
j_gene: TRBJ2-3
d_gene: NA
CDR3nt: TGTGCCAGCAGCTTAGCGAAAACAGATACGCAGTATTTT
CDR3aa: CASSLAKTDTQYF

abundance: NA
v_gene: TRBV5-1
j_gene: TRBJ2-1
d_gene: TRBD2
CDR3nt: TGCGCCAGCAGCCTAGGACTAGCGAGAAATGAGCAGTTCTTC
CDR3aa: CASSLGLARNEQFF

abundance: few
v_gene: TRBV25-1
j_gene: TRBJ2-7
d_gene: NA
CDR3nt: TGTGCCAGCAGTGACCGGGACCTCTCCTACGAGCAGTACTTC
CDR3aa: CASSDRDLSYEQYF

abundance: NA
v_gene: TRBV7-6
j_gene: TRBJ1-6
d_gene: NA
CDR3nt: TGTGCCAGCAGCTTATCCCCGGATTCACCCCTCCACTTT
CDR3aa: CASSLSPDSPLHF

abundance: NA
v_gene: TRBV12-3/TRBV12-4
j_gene: TRBJ2-3
d_gene: TRBD2
CDR3nt: TGTGCCAGCAGTTTTGGGACTAGCGGGAGGGCCACAGATACGCAGTATTTT
CDR3aa: CASSFGTSGRATDTQYF

abundance: many
v_gene: TRBV7-3
j_gene: TRBJ2-3
d_gene: NA
CDR3nt: TGTGCCAGCAGCCCCGGGGGCGCGTATACGCAGTATTTT
CDR3aa: CASSPGGAYTQYF

abundance: many
v_gene: TRBV7-2
j_gene: TRBJ2-2
d_gene: NA
CDR3nt: TGTGCCAGCAGCTTAGTGCTAGCGGGGGAGCTGTTTTTT
CDR3aa: CASSLVLAGELFF

abundance: NA
v_gene: TRBV11-2
j_gene: TRBJ2-1
d_gene: NA
CDR3nt: TGTGCCAGCAGCTTCCGAACTGAGCAGTTCTTC
CDR3aa: CASSFRTEQFF

abundance: few
v_gene: TRBV6-8
j_gene: TRBJ1-2
d_gene: NA
CDR3nt: TGTGCCAGCAGTTACTGTGGCTACACCTTC
CDR3aa: CASSYCGYTF

abundance: NA
v_gene: TRBV12-3/TRBV12-4
j_gene: TRBJ2-1
d_gene: TRBD2
CDR3nt: TGTGCCAGCAGCCGAGGAAGGACTAGCGGGAGTCTAGGTGAGCAGTTCTTC
CDR3aa: CASSRGRTSGSLGEQFF

abundance: once
v_gene: TRBV7-9
j_gene: TRBJ2-1
d_gene: TRBD2
CDR3nt: TGTGCCAGCAGCTTACCACTAGCGGCCTACAATGAGCAGTTCTTC
CDR3aa: CASSLPLAAYNEQFF

abundance: NA
v_gene: TRBV6-5
j_gene: TRBJ2-3
d_gene: TRBD2
CDR3nt: TGTGCCAGCAGGACTAGCGGGACCACAGATACGCAGTATTTT
CDR3aa: CASRTSGTTDTQYF

abundance: many
v_gene: TRBV7-9
j_gene: TRBJ2-5
d_gene: NA
CDR3nt: TGTGCCAGCAGCCTCCGGGAAAGCAGGGCAGAGACCCAGTACTTC
CDR3aa: CASSLRESRAETQYF

abundance: NA
v_gene: TRBV20-1
j_gene: TRBJ2-7
d_gene: NA
CDR3nt: TGCAGTGCTAGGGCCCCTAGAATCAATGGTGAGCAGTACTTC
CDR3aa: CSARAPRINGEQYF

abundance: few
v_gene: TRBV6-2/TRBV6-3
j_gene: TRBJ1-5
d_gene: TRBD1
CDR3nt: TGTGCCAGCAGCTGGACAGGCGAGAGCAATCAGCCCCAGCATTTT
CDR3aa: CASSWTGESNQPQHF

abundance: NA
v_gene: TRBV6-2/TRBV6-3
j_gene: TRBJ2-3
d_gene: NA
CDR3nt: TGTGCCAGCACAAGACTAGAAATCGCAGATACGCAGTATTTT
CDR3aa: CASTRLEIADTQYF

abundance: few
v_gene: TRBV5-1
j_gene: TRBJ1-5
d_gene: TRBD1
CDR3nt: TGCGCCAGCAGCCCGAACGGACAGGGGGCGGGTAGCAATCAGCCCCAGCATTTT
CDR3aa: CASSPNGQGAGSNQPQHF

abundance: many
v_gene: TRBV7-2
j_gene: TRBJ2-5
d_gene: NA
CDR3nt: TGTGCCAGCAGCCCCCGTTGGGGTGAGACCCAGTACTTC
CDR3aa: CASSPRWGETQYF

abundance: NA
v_gene: TRBV6-5
j_gene: TRBJ1-1
d_gene: NA
CDR3nt: TGTGCCAGCAGTTACTCGAATAGGCCGAACACTGAAGCTTTCTTT
CDR3aa: CASSYSNRPNTEAFF

abundance: NA
v_gene: TRBV6-2/TRBV6-3
j_gene: TRBJ1-1
d_gene: NA
CDR3nt: TGTGCCAGCAGAGACGTACGGGGCGAAGCTTTCTTT
CDR3aa: CASRDVRGEAFF

abundance: NA
v_gene: TRBV20-1
j_gene: TRBJ1-2
d_gene: NA
CDR3nt: TGCAGTGCTAGAGATACACGGAACTATGGCTACACCTTC
CDR3aa: CSARDTRNYGYTF

abundance: few
v_gene: TRBV12-3/TRBV12-4
j_gene: TRBJ2-3
d_gene: TRBD2
CDR3nt: TGTGCCAGCAGTTTATTCTCTGCTAGCGGGAGCACAGATACGCAGTATTTT
CDR3aa: CASSLFSASGSTDTQYF

abundance: many
v_gene: TRBV11-3
j_gene: TRBJ2-5
d_gene: TRBD2
CDR3nt: TGTGCCACCATGAGCGGGAGTGGAGAGACCCAGTACTTC
CDR3aa: CATMSGSGETQYF

abundance: many
v_gene: TRBV24-1
j_gene: TRBJ2-1
d_gene: TRBD1
CDR3nt: TGTGCCACCAGTGACCCGGGACAGGGCTCATACAATGAGCAGTTCTTC
CDR3aa: CATSDPGQGSYNEQFF

abundance: many
v_gene: TRBV7-2
j_gene: TRBJ1-1
d_gene: TRBD1
CDR3nt: TGTGCCAGCAGCCCCTCGACAGGGTTGGTAGCTTTCTTT
CDR3aa: CASSPSTGLVAFF

abundance: NA
v_gene: TRBV6-6
j_gene: TRBJ1-2
d_gene: TRBD1
CDR3nt: TGTGCCAGCAGTTACTTTTGGGCAGGGGGGCGCGGCTACACCTTC
CDR3aa: CASSYFWAGGRGYTF

abundance: few
v_gene: TRBV6-5
j_gene: TRBJ2-3
d_gene: TRBD2
CDR3nt: TGTGCCAGCAGTTACGGGGGAGCGGGAGGGCCACGAGATACGCAGTATTTT
CDR3aa: CASSYGGAGGPRDTQYF

abundance: NA
v_gene: TRBV6-5
j_gene: TRBJ2-2
d_gene: NA
CDR3nt: TGTGCCAGCAGTACCCACATCGGGGAGCTGTTTTTT
CDR3aa: CASSTHIGELFF

abundance: NA
v_gene: TRBV5-5
j_gene: TRBJ2-3
d_gene: NA
CDR3nt: TGTGCCAGCAGCTTTTCGGGGAGCTCCACAGATACGCAGTATTTT
CDR3aa: CASSFSGSSTDTQYF

abundance: NA
v_gene: TRBV18
j_gene: TRBJ2-3
d_gene: TRBD1
CDR3nt: TGTGCCAGCTCACCTTACCCGGGACAGAGCACAGATACGCAGTATTTT
CDR3aa: CASSPYPGQSTDTQYF

abundance: NA
v_gene: TRBV15
j_gene: TRBJ2-2
d_gene: NA
CDR3nt: TGTGCCACCAGCAGAGATTTTGTGTCTCCGAACACCGGGGAGCTGTTTTTT
CDR3aa: CATSRDFVSPNTGELFF

abundance: NA
v_gene: TRBV12-3/TRBV12-4
j_gene: TRBJ2-5
d_gene: TRBD2
CDR3nt: TGTGCCAGCAGTACGTTACTAGCGGCCCAAGAGACCCAGTACTTC
CDR3aa: CASSTLLAAQETQYF

abundance: NA
v_gene: TRBV24-1
j_gene: TRBJ2-1
d_gene: TRBD2
CDR3nt: TGTGCCACCAGTGATACAGGACTAGCGGGATCCTACAATGAGCAGTTCTTC
CDR3aa: CATSDTGLAGSYNEQFF

abundance: NA
v_gene: TRBV28
j_gene: TRBJ2-1
d_gene: NA
CDR3nt: TGTGCCAGCACCCCCGGGTCTTTATACAATGAGCAGTTCTTC
CDR3aa: CASTPGSLYNEQFF

abundance: NA
v_gene: TRBV24-1
j_gene: TRBJ1-1
d_gene: NA
CDR3nt: TGTGCCACCAGTGATCGCACTGAAGCTTTCTTT
CDR3aa: CATSDRTEAFF

abundance: NA
v_gene: TRBV5-6
j_gene: TRBJ2-5
d_gene: NA
CDR3nt: TGTGCCAGCAGCTTGTTCGAGACCCAGTACTTC
CDR3aa: CASSLFETQYF

abundance: few
v_gene: TRBV7-9
j_gene: TRBJ2-1
d_gene: NA
CDR3nt: TGTGCCAGCAGCTTAGCGGGATCCCCCTCCTACAATGAGCAGTTCTTC
CDR3aa: CASSLAGSPSYNEQFF

abundance: NA
v_gene: TRBV19
j_gene: TRBJ2-3
d_gene: TRBD2
CDR3nt: TGTGCCAGTAGTATAGCGAGGACTAGGAGGTTAGCAGATACGCAGTATTTT
CDR3aa: CASSIARTRRLADTQYF

abundance: few
v_gene: TRBV2
j_gene: TRBJ1-5
d_gene: NA
CDR3nt: TGTGCCAGCAGTACAGGAGGGGGTAGCAATCAGCCCCAGCATTTT
CDR3aa: CASSTGGGSNQPQHF

abundance: NA
v_gene: TRBV6-5
j_gene: TRBJ2-1
d_gene: TRBD2
CDR3nt: TGTGCCAGCGGGCTAGCGGGAAGTGGCAATGAGCAGTTCTTC
CDR3aa: CASGLAGSGNEQFF

abundance: many
v_gene: TRBV12-3/TRBV12-4
j_gene: TRBJ2-1
d_gene: NA
CDR3nt: TGTGCCAGCAGTTTAACTAGCAGTTACAATGAGCAGTTCTTC
CDR3aa: CASSLTSSYNEQFF